This T cell receptor beta chain was found in a study of cytomegalovirus exposure and HLA in healthy donors. V dropped 5 bases and J dropped 5; count of bases not matched to a gene: 5. The CDR3 runs to 14 residues. In germline, CDR1 is SGHVS, CDR2 FQNEAQ. This clone turned up a few times. Its cognate antigen is unknown. 13 Jbeta primers and 60 Vbeta primers were used for the PCR. In the original analysis: A later analysis counted roughly 74 million unique TCR beta chains, some 12 million shared. Measured with immunoSEQ multiplex PCR; TCRdb has only the in-frame clones, and not every one. V, J and clone size are taken as reported in that table, and D and trimming were inferred from the DNA itself. Here the sample spans 82,000 or so clones, about 9.5% being singletons. Study results and limitations: Altogether, 164 TCR beta chains were recorded as cytomegalovirus-associated. A missense variant in DCLRE1C was later tied to TCR beta V- and J-gene trimming.

This clonotype was obtained from a man between 60 and 75 years old in good health and CMV-seropositive. The sample comprised PBMCs. This chain links TRBV7-8 with TRBJ1-2, with 10 bases identical to TRBD1. DNA of the CDR3: TGTGCCAGCAGCCCGGGGACAGGGGAATATGGCTACACCTTC. Its protein product is CASSPGTGEYGYTF.